This passage covers 16 T cell receptor beta chains from one sample sequenced in a study of T cells in localized non-small cell lung cancer. The table came from immunoSEQ multiplex PCR; TCRdb's copy has only in-frame clones and leaves some out. The table records about 72,000 clones, 84% of them present only once. The source was peripheral blood, collected before any cancer treatment. Receptors originate from a female donor of 60 years or more with stage I lung adenocarcinoma.

The chain uses TRBV19 and TRBJ1-5; maybe TRBD1 (6 bases). CDR1 LNHDA and CDR2 SQIVND come from the germline V gene (reference sequence). V lost 2 bases and J 1 base, leaving 12 bases between the germline ends. The length of the CDR3 is 16 residues. CDR3 sequence (DNA): TGTGCCAGTAGTATAATAGGGGGGGTGAGCAATCAGCCCCAGCATTTT. Its protein is CASSIIGGVSNQPQHF.

The rearrangement uses TRBV7-3 and TRBJ2-2; 10 bases are a match to TRBD1. J gave up 7 bases and V 5 bases, and 10 bases lay outside the gene matches. CDR1 is SGHTA and CDR2 is FQGTGA in the germline V gene. The CDR3 is 16 residues long. Here the CDR3 reads CASSPNRQGASGELFF. Written as DNA, the CDR3 is TGTGCCAGCAGCCCGAATAGACAGGGGGCGAGCGGGGAGCTGTTTTTT.

CDR3 amino acids: CASSLTDNEQFF. The CDR3 DNA reads TGTGCCAGCAGCTTAACAGACAATGAGCAGTTCTTC. The chain carries TRBV11-2 and TRBJ2-1, with D unresolved. The CDR3 is 12 amino acids. Germline V gives CDR1 SGHAT, CDR2 FQNNGV. V shed 2 bases and J shed 5 bases, with 4 bases lying between them. Drawing the rest from reference TRBV11-2 and TRBJ2-1, the complete variable domain is EAGVAQSPRYKIIEKRQSVAFWCNPISGHATLYWYQQILGQGPKLLIQFQNNGVVDDSQLPKDRFSAERLKGVDSTLKIQPAKLEDSAVYLCASSLTDNEQFFGPGTRLTVL.

This chain connects TRBV6-5 to TRBJ2-7; TRBD1 is a possible D gene (6 bases). CDR3 size: 12 residues. Germline V CDR1 and CDR2: MNHEY, SVGAGI. The CDR3, as DNA: TGTGCTTCTGGGGGCCAAACCTACGAGCAGTACTTC. Translation: CASGGQTYEQYF.

The chain uses TRBV5-4 and TRBJ2-1, with TRBD1 matching over 10 bases. This CDR3 contains 15 residues. V dropped 1 base and J dropped 4; count of bases not matched to a gene: 2. CDR1 is SGHNT and CDR2 is YYREEE in the germline V gene (reference sequence). The DNA of the CDR3 is TGTGCCAGCAGCTTGCCGGGACAGGGGTACAATGAGCAGTTCTTC. This gives the protein CASSLPGQGYNEQFF.

The table lists this clone with a few counts. This sequence joins TRBV5-1 and TRBJ2-7, with 7 positions matching TRBD1. CDR3 length: 14 residues. V lost 2 bases, J lost 5 bases, and 7 bases stayed unmatched. Per germline, CDR1 SGHRS and CDR2 YFSETQ. This CDR3 is CASSLGTVQNEQYF. In DNA form, the CDR3 reads TGCGCCAGCAGCTTAGGGACAGTGCAAAACGAGCAGTACTTC.

The chain employs TRBV7-9 and TRBJ2-3, with D unclear. Germline assignment: CDR1 SEHNR and CDR2 FQNEAQ (reference sequence). The CDR3 is made up of 14 amino acids. The ends were cut back, 2 bases at V and 3 bases at J, with 9 bases in the middle. The CDR3: CASSLSVPTDTQYF. DNA for the CDR3: TGTGCCAGCAGCTTATCGGTGCCGACAGATACGCAGTATTTT.

The chain carries TRBV27 and TRBJ1-5, with D perhaps matching TRBD1 (5 bases). The CDR3 is 14 amino acids. Germline V gene lookup returns CDR1 MNHEY and CDR2 SMNVEV (reference sequence). V lost 10 bases to trimming and J lost 5 bases, with 18 bases between them. CDR3 residues: CATALDRGDQPQHF. Written as DNA, the CDR3 is TGTGCCACCGCCCTCGACAGAGGCGATCAGCCCCAGCATTTT.

A few counts support this clone. The chain uses TRBV5-6 and TRBJ1-2; TRBD1 is a possible D gene (5 bases). CDR1 is SGHDT and CDR2 is YYEEEE in the germline V gene. The V and J ends lost 4 bases and 5 bases respectively, with 12 bases between them. This CDR3 has 13 amino acids. This CDR3 is CASSPRGGYGYTF. In DNA, the CDR3 is TGTGCCAGCAGCCCCCGCGGGGGGTATGGCTACACCTTC.

J is TRBJ2-7 and V is TRBV9, with TRBD2 matching 8 bases. With 0 bases clipped from V and 0 bases from J, the junction kept 5 bases outside the gene matches. CDR3 length equals 16 residues. CDR1 and CDR2 from the germline V gene are SGDLS and YYNGEE. The CDR3 loop is CASSVGGGRSSYEQYF. As DNA, the CDR3 is TGTGCCAGCAGCGTAGGAGGCGGGAGGAGCTCCTACGAGCAGTACTTC.

J is TRBJ1-1 and V is TRBV7-9; 10 nucleotides match TRBD1. The CDR3 covers 14 residues. The V gene's germline CDR1 is SEHNR and CDR2 FQNEAQ (reference sequence). V lost 5 bases and J lost 10; bases outside the gene matches: 10. The CDR3 nucleotides are TGTGCCAGCAGCCCCTGGGGACAGGGGAGGGGAGCTTTCTTT. Translated: CASSPWGQGRGAFF.

The chain has TRBV10-2 and TRBJ1-6, with 7 bases lining up with TRBD1. Per germline, CDR1 WSHSY and CDR2 SAAADI. CDR3 length: 15 amino acids. The J segment lost 4 bases and the V segment lost 6 bases, leaving 6 bases of the junction unmatched. The CDR3 DNA reads as TGCGCCAGCAGAGCCGACAGGGAGTATAATTCACCCCTCCACTTT. Its protein is CASRADREYNSPLHF.

CDR3 protein: CATSRAAEYGNTIYF. The DNA of the CDR3 is TGTGCCACCAGCAGAGCGGCAGAATATGGAAACACCATATATTTT. The V call is TRBV15, the J call TRBJ1-3, with D unclear. Trimming left V 1 base short and J 3 bases short, with 10 bases between. The CDR3 contains 15 residues. The germline V gene encodes CDR1 LNHNV and CDR2 YYDKDF (reference sequence).

Here the CDR3 DNA reads TGTGCCTGGAGGACCCCCACAGGGGGTGGGATCGGCTATGGCTACACCTTC. Amino acid sequence: CAWRTPTGGGIGYGYTF. The chain carries TRBV30 and TRBJ1-2, with 8 nucleotides matching TRBD1. J gave up 4 bases and V 3 bases, and 16 bases lay outside the gene matches. The CDR3 consists of 17 residues. CDR1 and CDR2 from the germline V gene are GTSNPN and SVGIG (reference sequence).

The gene calls are TRBV7-3 and TRBJ2-7, with D maybe TRBD2 (5 bases). The CDR3 has 13 residues. Trimming shortened V by 2 bases and J by 4 bases, and 9 bases separated the two germline ends. Germline V gene lookup returns CDR1 SGHTA and CDR2 FQGTGA. In nucleotides, the CDR3 is TGTGCCAGCAGCTTAGGTACGGGATACGAGCAGTACTTC. Its protein product is CASSLGTGYEQYF.

The chain couples TRBV18 to TRBJ2-7; TRBD2 aligns across 7 bases. There are 14 residues in the CDR3. Germline CDR1 is KGHSH and CDR2 is LQKENI. V lost 3 bases to trimming and J lost 3 bases; unmatched junction nucleotides: 5. The CDR3 is CASSPLGGDYEQYF. As DNA, the CDR3 is TGTGCCAGCTCACCTCTGGGGGGGGACTACGAGCAGTACTTC.